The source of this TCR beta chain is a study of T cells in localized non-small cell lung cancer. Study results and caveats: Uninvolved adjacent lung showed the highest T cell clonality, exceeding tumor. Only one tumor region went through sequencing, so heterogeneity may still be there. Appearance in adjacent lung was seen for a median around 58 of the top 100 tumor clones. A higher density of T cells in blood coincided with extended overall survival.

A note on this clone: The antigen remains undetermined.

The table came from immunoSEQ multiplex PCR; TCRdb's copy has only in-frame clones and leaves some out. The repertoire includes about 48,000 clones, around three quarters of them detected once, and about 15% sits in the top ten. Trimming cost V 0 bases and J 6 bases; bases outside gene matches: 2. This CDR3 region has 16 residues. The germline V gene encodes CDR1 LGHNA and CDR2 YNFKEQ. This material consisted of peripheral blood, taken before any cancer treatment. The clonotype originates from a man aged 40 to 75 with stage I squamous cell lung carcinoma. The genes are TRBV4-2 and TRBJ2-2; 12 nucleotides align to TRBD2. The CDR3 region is CASSQEGLAGSGELFF. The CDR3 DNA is TGTGCCAGCAGCCAAGAAGGACTAGCGGGGTCCGGGGAGCTGTTTTTT.